This TCR beta chain derives from a study of CD8 T cells in ankylosing spondylitis. Notes on the study in general: Blood of patients with ankylosing spondylitis appeared to be characterized by a TCR beta motif of eight highly homologous variants. Clones tied to disease were said to be significantly enriched in matched ankylosing spondylitis synovial fluid.

This clonotype was found a few times. Its antigen is not identified. TCRdb called the 5' RACE reads again in MiXCR, with one record for every CDR3 protein. This table has over 450,000 distinct CDR3 sequences, approximately 12% appearing once. J was trimmed by 3 bases and V by 4 bases; bases with no gene match: 18. Germline V gives CDR1 SGHAT, CDR2 FQNNGV. CDR3 length: 20 residues. Sequencing input: blood, either unsorted or a sorted T cell fraction (not recorded which). This TCR was recovered from a male donor with ankylosing spondylitis. The rearrangement joins TRBV11-2 to TRBJ2-1, with TRBD2 identical over 10 bases. CDR3 coding DNA: TGTGCCAGCAGCTCCCACCGTCCGGGACTAGCGCCAGGGGGCTACAATGAGCAGTTCTTC. It yields the protein CASSSHRPGLAPGGYNEQFF.